This is a list of T cell receptor beta chains from one sample in a study of control samples from healthy donors and cancer patients. Data came from immunoSEQ multiplex PCR; TCRdb stores just in-frame clones and leaves some out. The top ten hold around 2.5% of the sample, which has about 150,000 clones, 85% to 95% seen once. The source material was blood. The receptors were gathered from a man between 45 and 60 years old in good health. CDR3s leave out the opening cysteine and the closing phenylalanine or tryptophan. The order of the fields is V gene, CDR3 protein.

TRBV5-1 ASSLDGQGTDTQY
TRBV11-1 ASSQTGALYEQY
TRBV7-3 ASSSMGLAGETQY
TRBV6-6 ASRLTQGKDYEQY
TRBV27 ASSAFTGGRSQPQH
TRBV15 ATSRDGNSYEQY
TRBV3-1/TRBV3-2 ASSHSTNNQPQH
TRBV18 ASSPPWSGTGELF
TRBV18 ASSPPADRVNPYEQY
TRBV18 ASSPREINEKLF
TRBV5-1 ASSLLTGGGDEQF
TRBV18 ASSPADRADEKLF
TRBV5-1 ASSHGTEYEQY
TRBV19 ASSIAGTGPSY
TRBV1 TSSHPGTGDTQY
TRBV6-6 ASSYRETTEAF
TRBV10-3 AISEATGVYGYT
TRBV24-1 ATSDPTIGGTSTDTQY
TRBV29-1 SVTSGIPYEQY
TRBV6-5 ASSYYGDMNTEAF
TRBV5-6 ASTDGGRNGDTQY
TRBV19 ASSISRNAGENEQY
TRBV28 ASSLAHRGPTGGYT
TRBV7-2 ASSLVGVRETQY
TRBV4-1 ASSQDPPGGVGTQY
TRBV4-1 ASSQDWLAGRTDTQY
TRBV2 ASSYEKTEAF
TRBV24-1 ATAEGPSHEQF
TRBV5-1 ASSLLAVTGELF
TRBV10-3 AIRGQGASPDTQY
TRBV6-1 ASSEEDTGLLGYT
TRBV2 ASTPGLFYEQY
TRBV19 ASSVRVMETQY
TRBV3-1/TRBV3-2 ASSSRKQGPWEQY
TRBV6-2/TRBV6-3 ASSSRENNEQF
TRBV27 ASSLSGGGRETQY
TRBV18 ASSPPSVNTEAF
TRBV7-2 ASSLTGEEQPQH
TRBV11-2 ASSSGGLAGASDTQY
TRBV5-1 ASSPGDRAYEQY
TRBV7-8 ASSLRVAVGAGELF
TRBV3-1/TRBV3-2 ASSPKGYTQY
TRBV24-1 AAGGGSSSYNEQF
TRBV27 ASRSLVGEQY
TRBV30 AWRRGPGELF
TRBV30 AWSVGGAVYEQY
TRBV5-1 ASSLEGSYNQPQH
TRBV27 ASKAGVGMGEQF
TRBV10-3 ATQGMSGNTIY
TRBV7-2 ASSLGSSGNTIY
TRBV18 ASSPEGRDRRTDTQY
TRBV4-1 ASSQVQGDLNQPQH
TRBV30 AWSLTARGYT
TRBV3-1/TRBV3-2 ASSPSETGELF
TRBV13 ASSQGQNGYT
TRBV5-1 ASSFGHGGANVLT
TRBV29-1 SVEKGPGSAF
TRBV15 ATSAPFGTSGSNNEQF
TRBV30 AWRRQWLAKNIQY
TRBV6-2/TRBV6-3 ASSYETYNSGNTIY